The clone carrying this T cell receptor beta chain showed up just a few times. Reverse transcription of roughly 0.5 to 1 ug RNA was performed with random hexamers. Amplification of TCR beta CDR3 by immunoSEQ multiplex PCR spanned 54 Vbeta and 13 Jbeta. TCRdb reprocessed the immunoSEQ multiplex PCR reads with MiXCR, giving one entry per CDR3 protein. The sample lists 350,000 to 550,000 distinct CDR3 sequences, around 83% occurring once. CDR1 and CDR2 (germline): SGHRS, YFSETQ. Trimming pared 0 bases from V and 5 bases from J, leaving 11 bases between. CDR3 size: 14 residues. Bulk CD8+ and CD4+ cells came from magnetic negative isolation; CD8+ TEMRA by FACS. The data originate from a study of CD8 T cells in Susac syndrome.

V usage is TRBV5-1 and J usage is TRBJ2-5, with D possibly being TRBD2 (5 bases). The specimen sequenced was CD8+ T cells from PBMCs. This clonotype was sampled from a human donor with multiple sclerosis. The CDR3 nucleotides are TGCGCCAGCAGCTTGGCCACAGCGGAGGAGACCCAGTACTTC. Translating gives CASSLATAEETQYF. The variable domain in full, completed from reference TRBV5-1 and TRBJ2-5, reads KAGVTQTPRYLIKTRGQQVTLSCSPISGHRSVSWYQQTPGQGLQFLFEYFSETQRNKGNFPGRFSGRQFSNSRSEMNVSTLELGDSALYLCASSLATAEETQYFGPGTRLLVL.